The 17 T cell receptor beta chains below all came from one sample that was sequenced in a study of blood T cells in healthy people across ages. Alongside a J-beta primer mix, a sample-barcoded 5' primer served in a second PCR lasting about 7 to 12 cycles. TCRdb itself ran the 5' RACE reads through MiXCR, one entry per CDR3 protein. The table shows some 640,000 distinct CDR3 sequences, with around 31% occurring only once. The sequenced sample was blood. Receptors were obtained from a woman at least 80 years old in good health.

This clonotype was detected ten times or more. A single base separates this from a much larger clone, so it may be a read error. The chain is built from TRBV12-3 or TRBV12-4 and TRBJ2-5; TRBD1 matches 12 bases. V gave up 6 bases and J gave up 11 bases; unmatched junction bases: 10. The length of the CDR3 is 14 residues. In DNA, the CDR3 is TGTGCCAGCAGACCCGGGACAGGGGGCGCAGGGCAGTACTTC. This encodes CASRPGTGGAGQYF.

This clonotype was seen once. The chain employs TRBV5-1 and TRBJ2-1; 12 positions match TRBD2. V shed 0 bases and J 6 bases; nucleotides not matched to a gene: 10. This CDR3 region has 18 residues. Germline lookup yields CDR1 SGHRS and CDR2 YFSETQ. The CDR3 DNA sequence: TGCGCCAGCAGCTTGGCTCCTAGCGGGGGGGCGCCTGGCAATGAGCAGTTCTTC. Its translation: CASSLAPSGGAPGNEQFF.

This clonotype occurred many times. V is TRBV3-1 and J is TRBJ1-5, with TRBD1 as a possible D gene (5 bases). Germline V gives CDR1 LGHDT, CDR2 YNNKEL (reference sequence). The CDR3 contains 13 residues. Trimming took off 4 bases at V and 6 bases at J, with 10 bases between the two ends. CDR3 residues: CASSRRGGQPQHF. CDR3 DNA: TGTGCCAGCAGCCGCCGGGGGGGTCAGCCCCAGCATTTT. Together with reference TRBV3-1 and TRBJ1-5, the CDR3 gives the full variable domain: DTAVSQTPKYLVTQMGNDKSIKCEQNLGHDTMYWYKQDSKKFLKIMFSYNNKELIINETVPNRFSPKSPDKAHLNLHINSLELGDSAVYFCASSRRGGQPQHFGDGTRLSIL.

The sample holds many counts of this clonotype. The chain combines TRBV5-1 with TRBJ2-3, with TRBD2 matching 8 bases. In germline, CDR1 is SGHRS, CDR2 YFSETQ. The CDR3 totals 15 residues. The trim removed 3 bases at V and 6 bases at J, leaving 9 bases unmatched. CDR3: CASSSPGLGTDTQYF. In nucleotides, the CDR3 is TGCGCCAGCAGCTCACCGGGACTAGGAACGGATACGCAGTATTTT.

This clonotype came up many times. The chain uses TRBV10-3 and TRBJ2-5, with TRBD2 as a possible D gene (6 bases). Germline assignment: CDR1 ENHRY and CDR2 SYGVKD. This CDR3 has 13 amino acids. Trimming took off 1 base at V and 4 bases at J, with 7 bases between the two ends. The CDR3 DNA is TGTGCCATCAGTGAGTTGGGAGGAGAGACCCAGTACTTC. This encodes CAISELGGETQYF.

This clonotype was seen ten or more times. The chain combines TRBV7-9 with TRBJ2-5; D is uncertain. V lost 5 bases and J lost 2, with 15 bases in between. The CDR3 extends over 15 amino acids. Germline CDR1 SEHNR, CDR2 FQNEAQ (reference sequence). The CDR3 reads CASSPVDGRQETQYF. CDR3 bases: TGTGCCAGCAGCCCAGTCGATGGCAGACAAGAGACCCAGTACTTC.

This clonotype was counted many times. The rearrangement joins TRBV6-2 or TRBV6-3 to TRBJ2-5, with 7 bases that match TRBD1. The germline V gene has CDR1 MNHEY and CDR2 SVGEGT. The CDR3 loop spans 14 amino acids. Trimming took 10 bases from V and 6 from J; bases not matched to a gene: 14. CDR3 loop: CAITDRPDRKTQYF. CDR3 DNA sequence: TGTGCCATAACGGACAGGCCAGACAGAAAGACCCAGTACTTC.

This clonotype was found a few times. This may stem from a read error, because a much larger clone lies one nucleotide away. V gene TRBV5-1 combines with J gene TRBJ2-7, with 7 bases identical to TRBD2. The ends lost 0 bases at V and 7 bases at J; junction bases unmatched: 13. The CDR3 is made up of 16 amino acids. The germline CDR1 and CDR2 sequences are SGHRS and YFSETQ. CDR3 amino acids: CASSLAGGLVINEQYF. In nucleotides, the CDR3 is TGCGCCAGCAGCTTGGCCGGAGGACTAGTGATCAATGAGCAGTACTTC.

This clonotype has ten or more counts. This chain joins TRBV7-3 and TRBJ2-1; 9 bases match TRBD2. The CDR3 length is 17 residues. The V gene's germline CDR1 is SGHTA and CDR2 FQGTGA. J was trimmed by 4 bases and V by 5 bases; bases with no gene match: 12. The CDR3 DNA sequence: TGTGCCAGCAGCCCCCCAAGGCGGGGGGGCCTATACAATGAGCAGTTCTTC. The encoded protein is CASSPPRRGGLYNEQFF.

The chain employs TRBV2 and TRBJ1-4, with 8 bases aligning to TRBD1. Germline loops: CDR1 SNHLY, CDR2 FYNNEI. CDR3 length equals 15 residues. After removal of 0 bases from V and 8 bases from J, the junction contained 5 bases not matched to a gene. The CDR3 DNA reads TGTGCCAGCAGTGAAGCCAGGACAGGGCGCGAAAAACTGTTTTTT. Its translation: CASSEARTGREKLFF.

This clonotype was observed many times. CDR3: CASSLREGANVLTF. The CDR3 DNA sequence: TGTGCCAGCAGTTTAAGGGAAGGGGCCAACGTCCTGACTTTC. The V call is TRBV27, the J call TRBJ2-6; no reliable D call. The germline V gene encodes CDR1 MNHEY and CDR2 SMNVEV (reference sequence). The CDR3 sequence is 14 residues long. The V end lost 2 bases, the J end lost 4 bases, and 6 bases lay between the germline ends.

The rearrangement joins TRBV5-4 to TRBJ1-2, with unresolved D. The CDR3 sequence is 12 residues long. Germline loops: CDR1 SGHNT, CDR2 YYREEE (reference sequence). Trimming cost V 10 bases and J 2 bases, with 12 bases left between them. The CDR3 is CAVRRANYGYTF. For the CDR3, the DNA is TGTGCCGTTAGGCGGGCCAACTATGGCTACACCTTC.

The rearrangement joins TRBV2 to TRBJ2-1, with TRBD1 matching over 8 bases. The CDR3 has 14 amino acids. Germline lookup yields CDR1 SNHLY and CDR2 FYNNEI. J gave up 4 bases and V 6 bases, and 5 bases lay outside the gene matches. CDR3 nucleotide sequence: TGTGCCAGCAGCGCCAGACAGGGGTACAATGAGCAGTTCTTC. Its protein product is CASSARQGYNEQFF.

This clonotype was recorded at least ten times. The chain joins TRBV4-3 to TRBJ2-7; D is unclear. Germline CDR1 reads LGHNA; CDR2 reads YSLEER. The CDR3 spans 14 residues. The V and J ends lost 1 base and 7 bases respectively, with 14 bases between them. The CDR3 spells CASSQVVGLSEQYF. The CDR3 bases are TGCGCCAGCAGCCAAGTAGTAGGCTTGAGTGAGCAGTACTTC.

This rearrangement joins TRBV5-1 to TRBJ1-4; 7 bases are a match to TRBD1. The CDR3 is 16 amino acids. Germline-derived CDR1 and CDR2 are SGHRS and YFSETQ. V shed 4 bases and J 0 bases; nucleotides not matched to a gene: 6. CDR3 in amino acids: CASSRQGGSTNEKLFF. CDR3 nucleotides: TGCGCCAGCAGCCGCCAGGGGGGATCAACTAATGAAAAACTGTTTTTT.

This clonotype was recorded many times. The chain combines TRBV7-2 with TRBJ1-5; D possibly corresponds to TRBD1 (6 bases). In germline, CDR1 is SGHTA, CDR2 FQGNSA. The CDR3 covers 15 residues. Trimming stripped 4 bases from V and 4 bases from J, with 14 bases between. Written as DNA, the CDR3 is TGTGCCAGCAGCTCTACAGGGACCTCTAATCAGCCCCAGCATTTT. Its translation: CASSSTGTSNQPQHF.

This clonotype was found a few times. The CDR3 DNA reads TGCAGTGCAAAGGACAGGGCCCGGTCACCCCTCCACTTT. Translating gives CSAKDRARSPLHF. The rearrangement links TRBV20-1 to TRBJ1-6; TRBD1 aligns across 8 bases. With 6 bases clipped from V and 10 bases from J, the junction kept 8 bases outside the gene matches. The CDR3 totals 13 residues. Germline values: CDR1 DFQATT, CDR2 SNEGSKA (reference sequence).